This record covers a single TCR beta chain. Participant-given clinical history determined each cohort assignment. These data come from a study of blood T cell repertoires in COVID-19. About the study: Material from acute and convalescent COVID-19 was sourced from the United States, Italy and Spain. Sample material is recorded as cDNA or gDNA derived from T cells, B-cell-depleted T cells, or PBMCs.

Original processing methods: Reference gene primer amplification gave estimated nucleated cell counts. Libraries were prepared by immunoSEQ multiplex PCR; TCRdb keeps only in-frame clonotypes and omits some of them. The V and J calls and clone size come from that table; D and trimming were worked out from the DNA. The sample consists of about 230,000 clones, roughly nine tenths of them appearing once. Trimming removed 5 bases from V and 13 bases from J; junction bases left unmatched: 4. The germline CDR1 and CDR2 sequences are LNHNV and YYDKDF (reference sequence). This CDR3 has 12 amino acids. Sequencing input: PBMCs or T cells enriched from blood (not recorded which). The V and J genes are TRBV15 and TRBJ2-2, with 10 bases identical to TRBD1. This TCR derives from a woman between 45 and 65 years old in a cohort exposed to, infected with or recovered from COVID-19 (not recorded which). CDR3 residues: CATSADRGRLFF. CDR3 DNA sequence: TGTGCCACCAGCGCCGACAGGGGGCGGCTGTTTTTT.